Listed below are T cell receptor beta chains from one sample, sequenced in a study of shared clonotypes between healthy human individuals. Sequencing was performed with immunoSEQ multiplex PCR; in TCRdb, only in-frame clones are kept and a portion is missing. This sample has about 980,000 clones, with roughly 72% found just once. Input material: memory CD4+ T cells sorted from blood. The receptors shown here come from a man aged 18 to 30 in good health. Each CDR3 is given with its conserved first and last residue. Each record gives: J gene, clone size, V gene, CDR3 length, D gene, CDR3 protein, CDR3 DNA. The D gene is left open where the match is weak. A clone size is listed for some rows: how often the clone was seen (once, few, many), or a class if it is expanded.

J gene: TRBJ1-4; clone size: -; V gene: TRBV6-5; CDR3 length: 14; D gene: -; CDR3 protein: CASSGIATNEKLFF; CDR3 DNA: TGTGCCAGCAGTGGAATTGCAACTAATGAAAAACTGTTTTTT
J gene: TRBJ2-7; clone size: -; V gene: TRBV28; CDR3 length: 14; D gene: TRBD1; CDR3 protein: CASRTGQGSYEQYF; CDR3 DNA: TGTGCCAGCAGGACGGGACAGGGGAGCTACGAGCAGTACTTC
J gene: TRBJ2-6; clone size: -; V gene: TRBV5-4; CDR3 length: 18; D gene: TRBD1; CDR3 protein: CASSLQTGAGSGANVLTF; CDR3 DNA: TGTGCCAGCAGCTTGCAGACAGGGGCCGGCTCTGGGGCCAACGTCCTGACTTTC
J gene: TRBJ1-4; clone size: -; V gene: TRBV18; CDR3 length: 13; D gene: TRBD1; CDR3 protein: CASSTTGTEKLFF; CDR3 DNA: TGTGCCAGCTCGACGACAGGGACCGAAAAACTGTTTTTT
J gene: TRBJ2-2; clone size: -; V gene: TRBV2; CDR3 length: 15; D gene: -; CDR3 protein: CASIRPGPNTGELFF; CDR3 DNA: TGTGCCAGCATTAGGCCGGGGCCGAACACCGGGGAGCTGTTTTTT
J gene: TRBJ2-1; clone size: -; V gene: TRBV7-2; CDR3 length: 15; D gene: -; CDR3 protein: CASSLGTTGGNEQFF; CDR3 DNA: TGTGCCAGCAGCTTGGGGACAACCGGGGGCAATGAGCAGTTCTTC
J gene: TRBJ1-2; clone size: -; V gene: TRBV11-2; CDR3 length: 15; D gene: -; CDR3 protein: CASSPRYSSDYGYTF; CDR3 DNA: TGTGCCAGCAGCCCCAGGTACAGTTCCGACTATGGCTACACCTTC
J gene: TRBJ1-1; clone size: -; V gene: TRBV28; CDR3 length: 14; D gene: -; CDR3 protein: CASGDHTGNTEAFF; CDR3 DNA: TGTGCCAGCGGAGACCACACAGGGAACACTGAAGCTTTCTTT
J gene: TRBJ1-2; clone size: -; V gene: TRBV18; CDR3 length: 14; D gene: TRBD1; CDR3 protein: CASSPRQGERGYTF; CDR3 DNA: TGTGCCAGCTCACCACGACAGGGTGAACGAGGCTACACCTTC
J gene: TRBJ1-4; clone size: -; V gene: TRBV23-1; CDR3 length: 18; D gene: -; CDR3 protein: CASSQTIGGGATNEKLFF; CDR3 DNA: TGCGCCAGCAGTCAGACTATCGGAGGAGGGGCGACTAATGAAAAACTGTTTTTT
J gene: TRBJ1-6; clone size: few; V gene: TRBV9; CDR3 length: 14; D gene: TRBD1; CDR3 protein: CASSEDRGHSPLHF; CDR3 DNA: TGTGCCAGCAGCGAAGACAGGGGGCATTCACCCCTCCACTTT
J gene: TRBJ2-1; clone size: -; V gene: TRBV7-2; CDR3 length: 14; D gene: -; CDR3 protein: CASSFGRTNNEQFF; CDR3 DNA: TGTGCCAGCAGCTTCGGGCGAACCAACAATGAGCAGTTCTTC
J gene: TRBJ2-5; clone size: -; V gene: TRBV19; CDR3 length: 13; D gene: -; CDR3 protein: CASSKGRGTAQYF; CDR3 DNA: TGTGCCAGTAGCAAAGGTCGGGGAACGGCCCAGTACTTC
J gene: TRBJ2-7; clone size: -; V gene: TRBV7-2; CDR3 length: 15; D gene: -; CDR3 protein: CASSLQASEPYEQYF; CDR3 DNA: TGTGCCAGCAGCCTCCAGGCTAGCGAGCCCTACGAGCAGTACTTC
J gene: TRBJ1-1; clone size: -; V gene: TRBV6-1; CDR3 length: 13; D gene: -; CDR3 protein: CASSAKGGTEAFF; CDR3 DNA: TGTGCCAGCAGCGCGAAAGGGGGCACTGAAGCTTTCTTT
J gene: TRBJ2-6; clone size: many; V gene: TRBV7-9; CDR3 length: 19; D gene: TRBD1; CDR3 protein: CASSFSQMGQRSGANVLTF; CDR3 DNA: TGTGCCAGCAGCTTTTCCCAGATGGGACAGCGCTCTGGGGCCAACGTCCTGACTTTC
J gene: TRBJ2-5; clone size: -; V gene: TRBV19; CDR3 length: 13; D gene: TRBD2; CDR3 protein: CASTNSGRETQYF; CDR3 DNA: TGTGCCAGTACCAATAGCGGGAGAGAGACCCAGTACTTC
J gene: TRBJ2-7; clone size: once; V gene: TRBV30; CDR3 length: 12; D gene: -; CDR3 protein: CAWSVGVHEQYF; CDR3 DNA: TGTGCCTGGAGTGTAGGGGTCCACGAGCAGTACTTC
J gene: TRBJ2-1; clone size: -; V gene: TRBV7-9; CDR3 length: 17; D gene: TRBD2; CDR3 protein: CASSFSGLAGGTNEQFF; CDR3 DNA: TGTGCCAGCAGCTTCTCAGGACTAGCGGGAGGCACCAATGAGCAGTTCTTC
J gene: TRBJ2-7; clone size: -; V gene: TRBV9; CDR3 length: 14; D gene: -; CDR3 protein: CASSADLTTSEQYF; CDR3 DNA: TGTGCCAGCAGCGCGGACTTAACTACGAGCGAGCAGTACTTC
J gene: TRBJ2-3; clone size: -; V gene: TRBV5-1; CDR3 length: 18; D gene: TRBD2; CDR3 protein: CASSLGLLATHGGDTQYF; CDR3 DNA: TGCGCCAGCAGCTTGGGCCTACTAGCGACCCACGGGGGGGATACGCAGTATTTT
J gene: TRBJ1-2; clone size: -; V gene: TRBV6-5; CDR3 length: 14; D gene: -; CDR3 protein: CASSLSGGEYGYTF; CDR3 DNA: TGTGCCAGCAGTTTGAGTGGCGGGGAATATGGCTACACCTTC
J gene: TRBJ1-5; clone size: -; V gene: TRBV6-5; CDR3 length: 13; D gene: -; CDR3 protein: CASRRQSNQPQHF; CDR3 DNA: TGTGCCAGCCGCAGACAATCCAATCAGCCCCAGCATTTT
J gene: TRBJ2-7; clone size: -; V gene: TRBV10-1; CDR3 length: 12; D gene: -; CDR3 protein: CANWTPSYEQYF; CDR3 DNA: TGCGCCAACTGGACACCCTCCTACGAGCAGTACTTC
J gene: TRBJ2-6; clone size: -; V gene: TRBV7-9; CDR3 length: 14; D gene: TRBD1; CDR3 protein: CASGQGSGANVLTF; CDR3 DNA: TGTGCCAGTGGACAGGGCTCTGGGGCCAACGTCCTGACTTTC
J gene: TRBJ1-1; clone size: -; V gene: TRBV6-1; CDR3 length: 14; D gene: -; CDR3 protein: CASSGRGSGTEAFF; CDR3 DNA: TGTGCCAGCAGTGGGAGGGGGTCTGGGACTGAAGCTTTCTTT
J gene: TRBJ1-4; clone size: many; V gene: TRBV5-1; CDR3 length: 15; D gene: TRBD1; CDR3 protein: CASSPQGKANEKLFF; CDR3 DNA: TGCGCCAGCAGCCCACAGGGGAAGGCTAATGAAAAACTGTTTTTT
J gene: TRBJ2-2; clone size: once; V gene: TRBV27; CDR3 length: 18; D gene: TRBD2; CDR3 protein: CASSPSRTSGRVTGELFF; CDR3 DNA: TGTGCCAGCAGTCCTAGTCGGACTAGCGGGAGGGTCACCGGGGAGCTGTTTTTT